Described below is a single T cell receptor (beta chain) sequence and its context. The sample originates from a study of T cells in Graves' hyperthyroidism and ophthalmopathy. Unmatched junction bases numbered 7, after V lost 6 bases and J lost 1 base. CDR3 size: 15 residues. RNA transcripts served as the template for amplifying TCR beta CDR3 regions. An initial round of RT-PCR targeting the TCR CDR3 relied on the HTBI primer set. Using its own MiXCR run on the multiplex PCR reads, TCRdb lists one record per CDR3 protein. The sample shows hundreds of thousands of distinct CDR3 sequences, 45% of them seen only once.

The specimen was peripheral blood or thyroid tissue (not recorded which). The sequence came from an adult man with Graves' disease, either hyperthyroidism or ophthalmopathy (not recorded which). This chain links TRBV12-3 or TRBV12-4 with TRBJ2-5, with 8 bases fitting TRBD2. CDR3 DNA: TGTGCCAGCAGCTTTGCCGGGGGGGGCCAAGAGACCCAGTACTTC. It yields the protein CASSFAGGGQETQYF.